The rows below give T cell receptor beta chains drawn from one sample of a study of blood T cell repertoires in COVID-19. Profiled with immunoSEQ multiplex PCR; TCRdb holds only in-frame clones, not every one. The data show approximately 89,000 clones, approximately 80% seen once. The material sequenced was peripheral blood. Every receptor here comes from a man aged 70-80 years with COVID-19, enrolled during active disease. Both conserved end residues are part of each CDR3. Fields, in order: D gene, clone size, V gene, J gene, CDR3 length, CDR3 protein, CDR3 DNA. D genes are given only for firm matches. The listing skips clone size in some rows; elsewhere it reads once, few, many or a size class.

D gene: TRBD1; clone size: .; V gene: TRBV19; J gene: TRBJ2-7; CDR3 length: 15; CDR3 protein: CASSPGQGLSYEQYF; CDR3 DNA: TGTGCCAGTAGCCCCGGACAGGGGTTGTCCTACGAGCAGTACTTC
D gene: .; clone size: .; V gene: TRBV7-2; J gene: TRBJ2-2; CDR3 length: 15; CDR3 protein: CASSLLNSGSGELFF; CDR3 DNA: TGTGCCAGCAGCTTACTTAACTCGGGATCCGGGGAGCTGTTTTTT
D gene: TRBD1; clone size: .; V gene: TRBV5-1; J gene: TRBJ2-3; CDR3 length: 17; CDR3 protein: CASSLESGGKSTDTQYF; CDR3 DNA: TGCGCCAGCAGCCTGGAGTCAGGGGGTAAGAGCACAGATACGCAGTATTTT
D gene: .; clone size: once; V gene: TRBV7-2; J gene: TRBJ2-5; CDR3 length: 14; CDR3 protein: CASSALGGQGTQYF; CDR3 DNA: TGTGCCAGCAGCGCCCTGGGGGGGCAAGGGACCCAGTACTTC
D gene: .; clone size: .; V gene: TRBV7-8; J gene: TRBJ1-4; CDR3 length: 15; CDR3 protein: CASSSNTGNGEKLFF; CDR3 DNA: TGTGCCAGCAGCTCCAATACAGGGAACGGTGAAAAACTGTTTTTT
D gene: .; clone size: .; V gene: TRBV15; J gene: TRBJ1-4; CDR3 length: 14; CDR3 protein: CATSRSPGGEKLFF; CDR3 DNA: TGTGCCACCAGCAGGTCCCCCGGCGGTGAAAAACTGTTTTTT
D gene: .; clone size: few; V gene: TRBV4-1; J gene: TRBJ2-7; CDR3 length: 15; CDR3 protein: CASSPSVLGPYEQYF; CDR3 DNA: TGCGCCAGCAGCCCTTCGGTTCTGGGGCCCTACGAGCAGTACTTC
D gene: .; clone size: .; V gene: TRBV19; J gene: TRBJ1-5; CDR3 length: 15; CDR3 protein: CASRDGGAGNQPQHF; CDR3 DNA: TGTGCCAGTAGAGACGGCGGTGCAGGGAATCAGCCCCAGCATTTT
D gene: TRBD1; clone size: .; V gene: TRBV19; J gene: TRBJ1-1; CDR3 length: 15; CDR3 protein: CASSGSGTGGTEAFF; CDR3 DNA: TGTGCCAGTAGTGGATCCGGGACAGGGGGCACTGAAGCTTTCTTT
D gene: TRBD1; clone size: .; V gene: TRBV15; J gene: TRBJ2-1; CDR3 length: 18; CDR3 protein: CATSRGAFTGQGFDEQFF; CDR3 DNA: TGTGCCACCAGCCGAGGGGCCTTCACGGGACAGGGTTTCGATGAGCAGTTCTTC
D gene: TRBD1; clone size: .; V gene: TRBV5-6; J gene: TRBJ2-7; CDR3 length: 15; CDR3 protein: CASSRPRTGSNEQYF; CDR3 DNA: TGTGCCAGCAGCCGTCCTAGGACAGGGAGCAACGAGCAGTACTTC
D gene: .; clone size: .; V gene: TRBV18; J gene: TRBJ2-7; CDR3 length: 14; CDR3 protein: CASSQGADRSEQYF; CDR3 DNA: TGTGCCAGCTCACAGGGTGCAGACAGGAGCGAGCAGTACTTC
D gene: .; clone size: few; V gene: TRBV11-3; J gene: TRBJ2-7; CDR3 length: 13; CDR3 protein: CASSSSVYGEQYF; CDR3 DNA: TGTGCCAGCAGCTCGTCTGTCTATGGCGAGCAGTACTTC
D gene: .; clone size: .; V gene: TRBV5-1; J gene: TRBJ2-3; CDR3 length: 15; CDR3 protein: CASSLAGVTTDTQYF; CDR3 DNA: TGCGCCAGCAGCTTGGCAGGGGTGACCACAGATACGCAGTATTTT
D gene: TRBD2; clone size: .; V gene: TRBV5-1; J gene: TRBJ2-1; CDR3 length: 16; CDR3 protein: CASSLQASGVYNEQFF; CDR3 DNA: TGCGCCAGCAGCTTGCAAGCTAGCGGGGTATACAATGAGCAGTTCTTC
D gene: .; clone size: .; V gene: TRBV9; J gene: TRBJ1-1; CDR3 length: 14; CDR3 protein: CASSVMAEGTEAFF; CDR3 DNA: TGTGCCAGCAGCGTAATGGCGGAGGGGACTGAAGCTTTCTTT
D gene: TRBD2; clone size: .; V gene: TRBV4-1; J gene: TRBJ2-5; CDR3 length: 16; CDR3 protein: CASSQGGLAGWETQYF; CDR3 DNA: TGCGCCAGCAGCCAGGGGGGACTAGCGGGATGGGAGACCCAGTACTTC
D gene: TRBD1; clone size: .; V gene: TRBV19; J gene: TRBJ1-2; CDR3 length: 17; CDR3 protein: CASNPGSGTGMTYGYTF; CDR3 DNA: TGTGCCAGTAATCCCGGATCCGGGACAGGGATGACCTATGGCTACACCTTC
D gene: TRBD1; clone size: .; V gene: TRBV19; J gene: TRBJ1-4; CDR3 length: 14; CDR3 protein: CASSHNRGDEKLFF; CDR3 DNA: TGTGCCAGTAGCCACAACAGGGGCGATGAAAAACTGTTTTTT
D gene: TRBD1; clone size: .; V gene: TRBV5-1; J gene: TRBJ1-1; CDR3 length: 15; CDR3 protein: CASSLGDRVDTEAFF; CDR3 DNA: TGCGCCAGCAGCTTGGGGGACAGGGTCGACACTGAAGCTTTCTTT
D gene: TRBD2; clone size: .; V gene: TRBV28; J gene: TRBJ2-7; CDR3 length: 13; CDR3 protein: CASTEREGGEQYF; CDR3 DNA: TGTGCCAGCACGGAGCGGGAGGGCGGGGAGCAGTACTTC
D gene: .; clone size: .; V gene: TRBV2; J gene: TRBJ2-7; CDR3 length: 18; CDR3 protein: CASSAVSSRAGLTYEQYF; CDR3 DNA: TGTGCCAGCAGTGCCGTGTCCAGTCGAGCGGGCCTCACCTACGAGCAGTACTTC
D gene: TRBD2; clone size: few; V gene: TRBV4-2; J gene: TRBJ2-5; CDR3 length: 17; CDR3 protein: CASSQETGTSGGGTQYF; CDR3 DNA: TGTGCCAGCAGCCAAGAAACGGGGACTAGCGGGGGAGGGACCCAGTACTTC
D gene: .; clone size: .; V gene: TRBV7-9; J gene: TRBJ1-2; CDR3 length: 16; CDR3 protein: CASSLYSARENYGYTF; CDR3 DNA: TGTGCCAGCAGCTTATATAGTGCCCGCGAGAACTATGGCTACACCTTC
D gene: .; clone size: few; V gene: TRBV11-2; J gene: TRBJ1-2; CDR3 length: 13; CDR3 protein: CASSLEGLARYTF; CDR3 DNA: TGTGCCAGCAGCTTAGAAGGATTAGCTCGCTACACCTTC
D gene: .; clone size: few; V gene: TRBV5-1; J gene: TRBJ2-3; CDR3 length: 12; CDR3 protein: CASNEPGDTQYF; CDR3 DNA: TGCGCCAGCAACGAACCGGGAGATACGCAGTATTTT
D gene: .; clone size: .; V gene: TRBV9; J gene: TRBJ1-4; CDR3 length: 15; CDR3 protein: CASSVGGRGLEKLFF; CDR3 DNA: TGTGCCAGCAGCGTAGGGGGGCGCGGGTTGGAAAAACTGTTTTTT
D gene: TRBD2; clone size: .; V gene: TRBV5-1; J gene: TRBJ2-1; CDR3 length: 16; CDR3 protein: CASSLAPSGGQNEQFF; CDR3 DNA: TGCGCCAGCAGCTTGGCCCCAAGCGGGGGGCAGAATGAGCAGTTCTTC
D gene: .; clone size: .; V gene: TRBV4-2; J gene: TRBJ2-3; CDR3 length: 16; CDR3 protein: CASSQLQRAGRDTQYF; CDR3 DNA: TGTGCCAGCAGCCAACTGCAGCGGGCCGGCCGGGATACGCAGTATTTT
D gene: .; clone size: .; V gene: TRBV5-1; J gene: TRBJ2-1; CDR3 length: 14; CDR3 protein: CASSPDNSYNEQFF; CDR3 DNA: TGCGCCAGCAGCCCGGACAATTCCTACAATGAGCAGTTCTTC
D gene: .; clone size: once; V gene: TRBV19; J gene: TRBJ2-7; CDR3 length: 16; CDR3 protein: CASSRSNAGSSYEQYF; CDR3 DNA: TGTGCCAGTAGTAGGTCCAATGCGGGAAGCTCCTACGAGCAGTACTTC
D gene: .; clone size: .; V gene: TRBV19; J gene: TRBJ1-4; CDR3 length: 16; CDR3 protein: CASSIMSLAGAEKLFF; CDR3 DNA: TGTGCCAGTAGTATAATGAGTCTTGCAGGGGCCGAAAAACTGTTTTTT
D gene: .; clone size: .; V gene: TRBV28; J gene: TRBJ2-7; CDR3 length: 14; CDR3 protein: CASSPQHQPYEQYF; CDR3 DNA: TGTGCCAGCAGCCCCCAACATCAACCTTACGAGCAGTACTTC
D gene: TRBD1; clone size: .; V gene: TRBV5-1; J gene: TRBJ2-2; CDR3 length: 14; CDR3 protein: CASSTGGSTGELFF; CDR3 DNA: TGCGCCAGCAGCACAGGGGGAAGCACCGGGGAGCTGTTTTTT
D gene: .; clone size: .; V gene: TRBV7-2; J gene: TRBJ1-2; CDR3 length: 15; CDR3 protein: CASSPAGAEMRRYTF; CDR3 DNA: TGTGCCAGCAGCCCGGCGGGGGCTGAGATGAGGCGCTACACCTTC
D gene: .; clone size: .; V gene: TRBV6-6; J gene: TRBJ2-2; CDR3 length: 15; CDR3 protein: CASSYLGGGTGELFF; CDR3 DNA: TGTGCCAGCAGTTACTTAGGTGGCGGGACCGGGGAGCTGTTTTTT
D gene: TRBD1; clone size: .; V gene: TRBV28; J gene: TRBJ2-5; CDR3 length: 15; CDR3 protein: CASRSPGGAGETQYF; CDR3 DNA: TGTGCCAGCAGGTCCCCAGGGGGCGCGGGGGAGACCCAGTACTTC
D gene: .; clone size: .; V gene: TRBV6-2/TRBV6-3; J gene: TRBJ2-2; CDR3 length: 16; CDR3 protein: CASSWRGLRGTGELFF; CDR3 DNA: TGTGCCAGCAGTTGGCGGGGGCTGCGGGGCACCGGGGAGCTGTTTTTT
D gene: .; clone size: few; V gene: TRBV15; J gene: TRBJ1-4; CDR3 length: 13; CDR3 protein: CATSRVQGEKLFF; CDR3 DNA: TGTGCCACCAGCAGAGTTCAGGGGGAAAAACTGTTTTTT
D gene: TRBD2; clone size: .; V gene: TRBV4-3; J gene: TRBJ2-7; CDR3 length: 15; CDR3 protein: CASSQEASGSYEQYF; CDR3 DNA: TGCGCCAGCAGCCAAGAGGCTAGCGGGAGCTACGAGCAGTACTTC
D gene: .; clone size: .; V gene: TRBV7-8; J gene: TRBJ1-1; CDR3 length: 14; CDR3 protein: CASSYRDKNTEAFF; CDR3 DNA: TGTGCCAGCAGCTACCGAGACAAGAACACTGAAGCTTTCTTT
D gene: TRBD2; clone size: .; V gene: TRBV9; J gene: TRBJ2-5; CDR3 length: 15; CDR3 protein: CASSVVGLARETQYF; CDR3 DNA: TGTGCCAGCAGCGTAGTGGGACTAGCAAGGGAGACCCAGTACTTC
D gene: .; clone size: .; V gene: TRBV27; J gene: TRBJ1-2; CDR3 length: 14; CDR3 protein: CASSLQQGNYGYTF; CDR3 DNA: TGTGCCAGCAGCCTCCAACAGGGAAACTATGGCTACACCTTC
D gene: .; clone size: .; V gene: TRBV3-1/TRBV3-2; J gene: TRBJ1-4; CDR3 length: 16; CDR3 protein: CASSLKGGRRNEKLFF; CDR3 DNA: TGTGCCAGCAGCCTAAAGGGAGGACGGAGGAATGAAAAACTGTTTTTT
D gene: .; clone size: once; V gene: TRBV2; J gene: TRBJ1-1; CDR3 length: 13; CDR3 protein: CASSMGRSTEAFF; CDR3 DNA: TGTGCCAGCAGTATGGGCCGGTCTACTGAAGCTTTCTTT
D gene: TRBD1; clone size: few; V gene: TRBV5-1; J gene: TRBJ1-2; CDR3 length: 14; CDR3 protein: CASSLGTGSYGYTF; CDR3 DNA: TGCGCCAGCAGCTTAGGGACAGGGAGCTATGGCTACACCTTC
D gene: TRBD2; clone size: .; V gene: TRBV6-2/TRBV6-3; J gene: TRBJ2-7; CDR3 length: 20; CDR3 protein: CASSYSAYGLAGRSSYEQYF; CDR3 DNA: TGTGCCAGCAGTTACTCAGCGTACGGACTAGCGGGCCGAAGCTCCTACGAGCAGTACTTC